This TCR beta chain was identified in a study of blood T cell repertoires in COVID-19. Study-level background: Italy, Spain and the United States were the sources of the convalescent and acute COVID-19 samples. Sources were T cells, B-cell-depleted T cells, or PBMCs; the material itself was cDNA or gDNA.

As processed by the authors: By means of reference gene primer amplification, nucleated cell counts were estimated. Sequencing was performed with immunoSEQ multiplex PCR; in TCRdb, only in-frame clones are kept and a portion is missing. V, J and clone size reflect that table, while D and trimming were determined from the DNA. Of 12,000 to 15,000 clones listed, roughly four fifths are singletons. This CDR3 spans 15 amino acids. CDR1 is SGHRS and CDR2 is YFSETQ in the germline V gene. V was clipped by 5 bases and J by 4 bases; unmatched bases: 8. The rearrangement joins TRBV5-1 to TRBJ2-3; the match to TRBD2 covers 9 bases. The sample taken for sequencing was peripheral blood. This receptor was identified in a man in his 60s with acute or convalescent COVID-19. This CDR3 is CASRLASGTADTQYF. In DNA form, the CDR3 reads TGCGCCAGCAGGCTGGCTAGCGGGACGGCAGATACGCAGTATTTT.